These 19 T cell receptor beta chains were sequenced from one sample in a study of cytomegalovirus exposure and HLA in healthy donors. Both 60 Vbeta primers and 13 Jbeta primers went into the PCR. Sequenced by immunoSEQ multiplex PCR; TCRdb stores in-frame clones only, minus some. The data contain 90,000 to 110,000 clones, 78% of them singletons. Sequencing input: PBMCs. These receptors were collected from a man aged 30 to 39 in good health and CMV-seronegative.

This chain joins TRBV21-1 and TRBJ2-3; the DNA was not compared with TRBD1, the D call given in the table. TRBV21-1 is a pseudogene locus. The CDR3 extends over 18 amino acids. In DNA form, the CDR3 reads TGTGCCAGCAGCAAAGTGGGACAGCCCTTTTGCCCCCCAGATACGCAGTATTTT. Translating it yields CASSKVGQPFCPPDTQYF.

This rearrangement joins TRBV7-2 to TRBJ2-5; TRBD1 is a possible D gene (6 bases). Per the germline V gene, CDR1 is SGHTA and CDR2 is FQGNSA. Trimming cost V 5 bases and J 2 bases, with 9 bases left between them. The CDR3 sequence is 13 residues long. The CDR3 reads CASSTDRQETQYF. CDR3 coding DNA: TGTGCCAGCAGCACGGACAGACAAGAGACCCAGTACTTC.

This clone was observed a single time. V and J are TRBV28 and TRBJ2-7; D may be TRBD1 (5 bases). The V end was cut by 2 bases, the J end by 2 bases, with 7 bases between. The CDR3 runs to 13 residues. CDR1 is MDHEN and CDR2 is SYDVKM in the germline V gene. CDR3 in DNA: TGTGCCAGCAGTTTAGGCAGGGCCTACGAGCAGTACTTC. As protein: CASSLGRAYEQYF.

This clone has just one count. One end of the junction does not line up with germline, which may come from a read error. This rearrangement joins TRBV7-7 to TRBJ2-5; D is possibly TRBD1 (6 bases). This CDR3 has 13 residues. Per germline, CDR1 SSHAT and CDR2 FNYEAQ (reference sequence). The CDR3 protein is CASSDTRGETQYF. Written as DNA, the CDR3 is TGTGCTAGCAGCGATACTAGGGGGGAGACCCAGTACTTC.

This rearrangement joins TRBV6-5 to TRBJ1-2; possible D gene TRBD1, 6 bases. Trimming pared 5 bases from V and 2 bases from J, leaving 6 bases between. The CDR3 consists of 12 residues. Germline V gene sequence: CDR1 MNHEY, CDR2 SVGAGI. The CDR3 spells CASSTGNYGYTF. The CDR3 bases are TGTGCCAGCAGTACAGGGAACTATGGCTACACCTTC.

The chain joins TRBV10-3 to TRBJ2-3; 8 bases align to TRBD1. Per germline, CDR1 ENHRY and CDR2 SYGVKD. The CDR3 extends over 14 amino acids. J gave up 4 bases and V 7 bases, and 7 bases lay outside the gene matches. This CDR3 is CAINRDRLSDTQYF. The CDR3 DNA is TGTGCCATCAATAGGGACAGGCTATCAGATACGCAGTATTTT.

V is TRBV27 and J is TRBJ1-5, with D tentatively TRBD1 (6 bases). Trimming removed 5 bases from V and 4 bases from J, with 12 bases in between. CDR3 length equals 14 residues. Germline V gene lookup returns CDR1 MNHEY and CDR2 SMNVEV (reference sequence). CDR3 protein: CASSPDSRNQPQHF. For the CDR3, the DNA is TGTGCCAGCAGTCCGGACAGCCGGAATCAGCCCCAGCATTTT.

J is TRBJ2-3 and V is TRBV9; TRBD2 is a possible D gene (7 bases). Germline V gene sequence: CDR1 SGDLS, CDR2 YYNGEE. V shed 4 bases and J shed 1 base, with 16 bases lying between them. CDR3 length: 16 amino acids. The CDR3 region has the DNA TGTGCCAGCAGCCGACGAGGGGGAGGGGGCACAGATACGCAGTATTTT. As protein: CASSRRGGGGTDTQYF.

This sequence joins TRBV28 and TRBJ2-1, with TRBD2 identical over 12 bases. With V trimmed by 4 bases and J by 6 bases, 7 bases remained unmatched. The CDR3 extends over 16 amino acids. The V gene's germline CDR1 is MDHEN and CDR2 SYDVKM. For the CDR3, the DNA is TGTGCCAGCAGTTCTAATCTAGCGGGAGGGACCAATGAGCAGTTCTTC. Its translation is CASSSNLAGGTNEQFF. Based on the CDR3 plus reference TRBV28 and TRBJ2-1, the full variable domain is DVKVTQSSRYLVKRTGEKVFLECVQDMDHENMFWYRQDPGLGLRLIYFSYDVKMKEKGDIPEGYSVSREKKERFSLILESASTNQTSMYLCASSSNLAGGTNEQFFGPGTRLTVL.

This sequence joins TRBV27 and TRBJ2-7; tentatively, D is TRBD1 (5 bases). V lost 6 bases and J lost 2, with 17 bases in between. Germline assignment: CDR1 MNHEY and CDR2 SMNVEV (reference sequence). This CDR3 is built from 15 residues. The chain's CDR3 is CASSIGQTDTYEQYF. The CDR3 DNA reads as TGTGCCAGCAGCATTGGGCAGACAGACACCTACGAGCAGTACTTC.

Notes on this clone: A read error may account for a junction end that differs from germline. The sample holds other DNA sequences that translate to the same CDR3. The rearrangement uses TRBV6-5 and TRBJ1-1; 10 bases agree with TRBD1. This CDR3 comprises 16 residues. Per the germline V gene, CDR1 is MNHEY and CDR2 is SVGAGI. The DNA of the CDR3 is TGTGCCAGCAGTTACGTGGGGACAGGGGTTCACACTGAGGCTTTCTTT. It specifies CASSYVGTGVHTEAFF.

This chain joins TRBV19 and TRBJ2-1; weak D call: TRBD1 (6 bases). V was pared by 5 bases and J by 3 bases, with 17 bases between. The CDR3 length is 16 residues. Germline V gene data show CDR1 as LNHDA and CDR2 as SQIVND (reference sequence). The CDR3 DNA reads TGTGCCAGTAGTCCTTTCGACAGGATCCTCTACAATGAGCAGTTCTTC. Translating gives CASSPFDRILYNEQFF.

This clone showed up just once. The chain is built from TRBV10-3 and TRBJ2-1, with 9 bases matching TRBD2. The ends lost 2 bases at V and 3 bases at J; junction bases unmatched: 5. This CDR3 is 16 amino acids long. The V gene's germline CDR1 is ENHRY and CDR2 SYGVKD. The CDR3 loop reads CAISEAGAGGYNEQFF. The DNA of the CDR3 is TGTGCCATCAGTGAGGCGGGAGCGGGGGGCTACAATGAGCAGTTCTTC.

The genes are TRBV9 and TRBJ2-7, with 10 bases matching TRBD2. V was clipped by 0 bases and J by 4 bases; unmatched bases: 4. The CDR3 contains 15 residues. Germline CDR1 is SGDLS and CDR2 is YYNGEE. CDR3 DNA: TGTGCCAGCAGCGTAGGGGGGACTAGCGTTTACGAGCAGTACTTC. Amino acids: CASSVGGTSVYEQYF. Variable domain in full (rest from reference TRBV9 and TRBJ2-7): DSGVTQTPKHLITATGQRVTLRCSPRSGDLSVYWYQQSLDQGLQFLIQYYNGEERAKGNILERFSAQQFPDLHSELNLSSLELGDSALYFCASSVGGTSVYEQYFGPGTRLTVT.

This chain connects TRBV4-3 to TRBJ1-3; D unclear. CDR3 length: 15 amino acids. Germline values: CDR1 LGHNA, CDR2 YSLEER. The V end lost 0 bases, the J end lost 2 bases, and 8 bases lay between the germline ends. The CDR3 region is CASSQDHRAGNTIYF. CDR3 nucleotide sequence: TGCGCCAGCAGCCAAGATCACCGGGCTGGAAACACCATATATTTT.

This clone was found a few times. The chain recombines TRBV30 with TRBJ2-4; maybe TRBD1 (5 bases). The CDR3 is made up of 13 amino acids. V lost 3 bases and J 7 bases, leaving 13 bases between the germline ends. Germline CDR1 reads GTSNPN; CDR2 reads SVGIG (reference sequence). The chain's CDR3 is CAWSRVPANIQYF. The CDR3 nucleotides read TGTGCCTGGAGCAGGGTTCCAGCGAACATTCAGTACTTC.

This clone came up a few times. The rearrangement uses TRBV9 and TRBJ1-1, with 11 bases matching TRBD1. There are 17 residues in the CDR3. CDR1 and CDR2 (germline): SGDLS, YYNGEE. V lost 3 bases, J lost 6 bases, and 13 bases stayed unmatched. The CDR3 loop reads CASSARDRGYLGAEAFF. The CDR3 region has the DNA TGTGCCAGCAGCGCCCGGGACAGGGGGTACCTCGGGGCTGAAGCTTTCTTT.

The rearrangement uses TRBV2 and TRBJ2-3, with 10 bases lining up with TRBD2. Germline V lookup: CDR1 SNHLY, CDR2 FYNNEI. J was trimmed by 0 bases and V by 6 bases; bases with no gene match: 12. The CDR3 loop spans 18 amino acids. The CDR3: CASRSLGLAGASTDTQYF. Written as DNA, the CDR3 is TGTGCCAGCAGATCCCTGGGGCTAGCGGGGGCTAGCACAGATACGCAGTATTTT.

This rearrangement joins TRBV7-9 to TRBJ2-5; D is perhaps TRBD1 (5 bases). Germline V gene lookup returns CDR1 SEHNR and CDR2 FQNEAQ (reference sequence). Trimming took 1 base from V and 4 from J, leaving 13 bases between them. The CDR3 extends over 15 amino acids. The CDR3 DNA reads as TGTGCCAGCAGCTTAGGTCTACAGGAACTAGAGACCCAGTACTTC. Protein product: CASSLGLQELETQYF.